The 15 T cell receptor beta chains below all came from one sample that was sequenced in a study of cytomegalovirus exposure and HLA in healthy donors. Libraries were prepared by immunoSEQ multiplex PCR; TCRdb keeps only in-frame clonotypes and omits some of them. This table has 250,000 to 350,000 clones, 86% appearing once. Sequenced input: PBMCs. These receptors were taken from a woman aged 18-29 years in good health and CMV-seronegative.

This clone was observed once. CDR3 coding DNA: TGTGCCAGCAGCTTAGTTAGCAACCCTGAAGCTTTCTTT. Amino acid sequence: CASSLVSNPEAFF. The chain uses TRBV7-2 and TRBJ1-1; D remains ambiguous. V lost 1 base to trimming and J lost 6 bases, with 9 bases between them. Per germline, CDR1 SGHTA and CDR2 FQGNSA. CDR3 length equals 13 residues.

This clone has just one count. V and J are TRBV16 and TRBJ2-3; 7 nucleotides align to TRBD2. CDR1 is KGHSY and CDR2 is FQNENV in the germline V gene. The CDR3 sequence is 15 residues long. V was pared by 1 base and J by 4 bases, with 5 bases of the junction left unmatched. The DNA for the CDR3 is TGTGCCAGCAGCCAATGGGAGGGAGTGGCAGATACGCAGTATTTT. Amino acid sequence: CASSQWEGVADTQYF.

The chain links TRBV9 to TRBJ2-1; 9 positions match TRBD2. CDR1 is SGDLS and CDR2 is YYNGEE in the germline V gene. The CDR3 is 15 residues long. The J segment lost 8 bases and the V segment lost 4 bases, leaving 10 bases of the junction unmatched. CDR3 region: CASSPRLAEGDEQFF. For the CDR3, the DNA is TGTGCCAGCAGCCCTCGACTAGCGGAGGGGGATGAGCAGTTCTTC. The complete variable domain, with remaining parts taken from reference TRBV9 and TRBJ2-1, reads DSGVTQTPKHLITATGQRVTLRCSPRSGDLSVYWYQQSLDQGLQFLIQYYNGEERAKGNILERFSAQQFPDLHSELNLSSLELGDSALYFCASSPRLAEGDEQFFGPGTRLTVL.

V usage is TRBV6-6 and J usage is TRBJ2-5; D gene unclear. Germline CDR1 is MNHNY and CDR2 is SVGAGI (reference sequence). This CDR3 is 14 amino acids long. Deletions cut 2 bases from V and 3 bases from J, with 10 bases between. CDR3 in amino acids: CASSYSGTEETQYF. CDR3 in DNA: TGTGCCAGCAGTTACAGTGGAACAGAAGAGACCCAGTACTTC.

This chain uses TRBV5-1 with TRBJ2-3; 12 bases agree with TRBD1. V dropped 4 bases and J dropped 8; count of bases not matched to a gene: 14. The CDR3 contains 17 residues. Germline V gene lookup returns CDR1 SGHRS and CDR2 YFSETQ. The CDR3 bases are TGCGCCAGCAGCCCTTCTGGGGACAGGGGGCGAAGGGTTACGCAGTATTTT. Amino acids: CASSPSGDRGRRVTQYF. The entire variable domain, with the rest obtained from reference TRBV5-1 and TRBJ2-3, is as follows: KAGVTQTPRYLIKTRGQQVTLSCSPISGHRSVSWYQQTPGQGLQFLFEYFSETQRNKGNFPGRFSGRQFSNSRSEMNVSTLELGDSALYLCASSPSGDRGRRVTQYFGPGTRLTVL.

The chain employs TRBV9 and TRBJ2-1; weak D call: TRBD2 (6 bases). CDR1 and CDR2 (germline): SGDLS, YYNGEE. V gave up 0 bases and J gave up 3 bases, with 10 bases separating them. The CDR3 is 15 amino acids. This CDR3 reads CASSVDGTGYNEQFF. DNA of the CDR3: TGTGCCAGCAGCGTAGACGGGACTGGCTACAATGAGCAGTTCTTC.

The V gene is TRBV6-1, the J gene TRBJ2-3; D possibly corresponds to TRBD1 (6 bases). Deletions cut 2 bases from V and 3 bases from J, with 15 bases between. CDR3 length equals 16 residues. Germline CDR1 MNHNS, CDR2 SASEGT. The CDR3: CASSEFLEGGTDTQYF. CDR3 nucleotides: TGTGCCAGCAGTGAATTCCTAGAAGGGGGAACAGATACGCAGTATTTT.

CDR3 nucleotide sequence: TGTGCCAGCAACTCGGGGGGACTAGCGGAGTACGAGCAGTACTTC. This encodes CASNSGGLAEYEQYF. This chain links TRBV7-9 with TRBJ2-7, with 11 positions matching TRBD2. The CDR3 has 15 residues. Germline lookup yields CDR1 SEHNR and CDR2 FQNEAQ (reference sequence). After removal of 7 bases from V and 4 bases from J, the junction contained 9 bases not matched to a gene. Based on the CDR3 plus reference TRBV7-9 and TRBJ2-7, the full variable domain is DTGVSQNPRHKITKRGQNVTFRCDPISEHNRLYWYRQTLGQGPEFLTYFQNEAQLEKSRLLSDRFSAERPKGSFSTLEIQRTEQGDSAMYLCASNSGGLAEYEQYFGPGTRLTVT.

The chain couples TRBV5-5 to TRBJ2-5, with 13 bases aligning to TRBD2. Germline V CDR1 and CDR2: SGHKS, YYEKEE (reference sequence). The CDR3 spans 18 residues. After removal of 3 bases from V and 4 bases from J, the junction contained 12 bases not matched to a gene. CDR3 region: CASSYRLIGLAGAETQYF. The CDR3 nucleotides are TGTGCCAGCAGCTATCGTCTGATCGGACTAGCGGGAGCAGAGACCCAGTACTTC.

As DNA, the CDR3 is TGTGCCAGCAGCGTAGGGGGGGACAATGAGCAGTTCTTC. It codes for CASSVGGDNEQFF. The genes are TRBV9 and TRBJ2-1; the D gene is possibly TRBD2 (6 bases). Germline V CDR1 and CDR2: SGDLS, YYNGEE. The CDR3 sequence is 13 residues long. Trimming took 0 bases from V and 5 from J, leaving 6 bases between them.

This chain joins TRBV9 and TRBJ1-4; the match to TRBD1 covers 8 bases. V gave up 2 bases and J gave up 4 bases; unmatched junction bases: 7. Germline V lookup: CDR1 SGDLS, CDR2 YYNGEE. The CDR3 contains 16 residues. The CDR3 spells CASSVGQGPGNEKLFF. The CDR3 nucleotides are TGTGCCAGCAGCGTTGGACAGGGTCCTGGTAATGAAAAACTGTTTTTT.

The chain is built from TRBV13 and TRBJ2-7; TRBD2 matches 14 bases. The CDR3 runs to 15 residues. V lost 5 bases, J lost 6 bases, and 6 bases stayed unmatched. The V gene's germline CDR1 is PRHDT and CDR2 FYEKMQ (reference sequence). In DNA form, the CDR3 reads TGTGCCAGCAGCCCGGGACTAGCGGGAGTGTCCGAGCAGTACTTC. It encodes CASSPGLAGVSEQYF.

The V and J genes are TRBV7-9 and TRBJ2-7; D is perhaps TRBD1 (6 bases). The V end lost 7 bases, the J end lost 6 bases, and 22 bases lay between the germline ends. The germline CDR1 and CDR2 sequences are SEHNR and FQNEAQ (reference sequence). The CDR3 consists of 15 residues. CDR3 sequence (DNA): TGTGCCAGCAATCCAGGCCAGGGGCGAAACGGCGAGCAGTACTTC. Protein product: CASNPGQGRNGEQYF.

V is TRBV5-4 and J is TRBJ2-5; D might be TRBD1 (5 bases). Per germline, CDR1 SGHNT and CDR2 YYREEE (reference sequence). The CDR3 loop spans 14 amino acids. V was pared by 4 bases and J by 4 bases, with 14 bases between. The CDR3 DNA follows: TGTGCCAGCAGCCCCTATGTGGGGCTAGAGACCCAGTACTTC. The encoded protein is CASSPYVGLETQYF.

This chain links TRBV4-1 with TRBJ2-3, with TRBD2 identical over 13 bases. The ends lost 4 bases at V and 3 bases at J; junction bases unmatched: 4. The CDR3 spans 16 residues. Germline values: CDR1 MGHRA, CDR2 YSYEKL. CDR3 DNA sequence: TGCGCCAGCAGCCTGAGACTAGCGGGAGGAACAGATACGCAGTATTTT. Translation gives CASSLRLAGGTDTQYF.